The source of this TCR beta chain is a study of cytomegalovirus exposure and HLA in healthy donors. Regarding the study as a whole: TCR beta V- and J-gene trimming, according to a later analysis, was linked to a missense DCLRE1C variant. The presence/absence work took it that sequencing depth was about the same across donors. Evidence from a later analysis indicated that most CMV-associated TCR beta chains looked HLA-restricted.

Germline trimming cut 4 bases from V and 4 bases from J; bases unmatched to any gene: 1. Germline V lookup: CDR1 SQVTM, CDR2 ANQGSEA. CDR3 size: 12 residues. This clone has a handful of counts. Its antigen is as yet unknown. A multiplex PCR was run with 60 Vbeta primers and 13 Jbeta primers. Per the original data handling: The count from a later analysis was tens of millions of unique TCR beta chains, 9.5 million to 13 million of them shared. TCRdb's copy holds only in-frame clones and misses some; the assay was immunoSEQ multiplex PCR. D and trimming were read from the DNA, whereas the V and J calls and clone size are those reported in that table. The sample carries 120,000 or so clones, about 80% recorded once.

The sequence was obtained from a man aged 30 to 39 in good health and CMV-seropositive. The sequenced material came from PBMCs. The chain recombines TRBV29-1 with TRBJ1-2, with 9 bases that match TRBD1. The CDR3 here is CSVGQGGYGYTF. CDR3 DNA sequence: TGCAGCGTTGGACAGGGGGGCTATGGCTACACCTTC.